The 17 T cell receptor beta chains below come from one sample, sequenced in a study of metastatic and nonmetastatic thyroid tumors. All patients were untreated before thyroid surgery. MiXCR reprocessed the PCR reads for TCRdb. Found here are thousands of clones, more than 30% of them singletons; the top ten hold 15% to 20%. Sequenced material: adjacent normal tissue. These receptors were taken from a female donor with papillary thyroid cancer or a benign thyroid nodule (not recorded which). Some clones in this sample may be carry-over from other donors' samples.

The J gene is TRBJ1-6, the V gene TRBV5-6; D is uncertain. The CDR3 extends over 14 amino acids. The V end lost 4 bases, the J end lost 9 bases, and 14 bases lay between the germline ends. Germline-derived CDR1 and CDR2 are SGHDT and YYEEEE. CDR3 residues: CASSREEPGSPLHF. In DNA form, the CDR3 reads TGTGCCAGCAGCAGGGAGGAACCGGGTTCACCCCTCCACTTT.

The chain couples TRBV27 to TRBJ2-5; D unclear. The CDR3 totals 14 residues. Germline-derived CDR1 and CDR2 are MNHEY and SMNVEV (reference sequence). Trimming removed 2 bases from V and 4 bases from J, with 11 bases in between. CDR3 nucleotides: TGTGCCAGCAGTTTACGGGTGTATGGAGAGACCCAGTACTTC. This sequence encodes CASSLRVYGETQYF.

This clone was detected a few times. V and J are TRBV27 and TRBJ2-7; 7 nucleotides agree with TRBD2. Germline-derived CDR1 and CDR2 are MNHEY and SMNVEV (reference sequence). The CDR3 covers 15 residues. The junction had 10 bases not matched to a gene; V was cut back by 6 bases and J by 2 bases. CDR3 bases: TGTGCCAGCAGACTGTACCGCGGGGGAACCTACGAGCAGTACTTC. Its translation: CASRLYRGGTYEQYF.

The chain recombines TRBV28 with TRBJ1-4, with D possibly matching TRBD1 (6 bases). Trimming removed 7 bases at V and 5 bases at J, with 11 bases between. CDR3 size: 13 residues. Germline loops: CDR1 MDHEN, CDR2 SYDVKM. The CDR3 sequence: CASIGGANEKLFF. The CDR3 DNA is TGTGCCAGCATCGGGGGGGCAAATGAAAAACTGTTTTTT.

The chain carries TRBV20-1 and TRBJ2-7; possible D gene TRBD1, 6 bases. V was shortened by 1 base and J by 5 bases, with 18 bases between the two germline ends. Germline V CDR1 and CDR2: DFQATT, SNEGSKA (reference sequence). The CDR3 is 15 residues long. The CDR3 spells CSARGPDRMDDEQYF. As DNA, the CDR3 is TGCAGTGCTAGAGGGCCTGACAGGATGGACGACGAGCAGTACTTC.

This sequence joins TRBV12-3 or TRBV12-4 and TRBJ1-1; 7 nucleotides match TRBD1. Trimming took 2 bases from V and 3 from J; bases not matched to a gene: 12. The CDR3 spans 17 residues. The CDR3 coding sequence is TGTGCCAGCAGTTTATCCCCAAGGACAGGATCGGACACTGAAGCTTTCTTT. Translating gives CASSLSPRTGSDTEAFF.

This clone counts as large. The CDR3 protein is CASSLNTGKGEQYF. The CDR3 DNA reads TGTGCCAGCAGTTTGAACACTGGGAAGGGCGAGCAGTACTTC. The V call is TRBV27, the J call TRBJ2-7; D is unclear. V dropped 3 bases and J dropped 6 bases, with 15 bases sitting between them. Germline V gives CDR1 MNHEY, CDR2 SMNVEV (reference sequence). CDR3 length equals 14 residues.

The chain is built from TRBV20-1 and TRBJ2-7; 10 bases agree with TRBD2. Germline-derived CDR1 and CDR2 are DFQATT and SNEGSKA (reference sequence). The CDR3 sequence is 14 residues long. Trimming at V came to 4 bases and at J to 6 bases, leaving 9 bases not matched to a gene. The CDR3 loop reads CSATETSGPREQYF. CDR3 DNA: TGCAGTGCTACCGAGACTAGCGGGCCCCGCGAGCAGTACTTC.

As to this clone: Mismatch with germline at one junction end may stem from a read error. Distinct nucleotide sequences in the sample also encode this CDR3. Here the CDR3 DNA reads TGTGCCAGCCCCCCTATGGGGAGGACAGATACTCAGTATTTT. It is translated as CASPPMGRTDTQYF. The rearrangement links TRBV18 to TRBJ2-3; D may match TRBD1 or TRBD2 (6 bases each). There are 14 residues in the CDR3. Germline CDR1 is KGHSH and CDR2 is LQKENI.

This clone was recorded a few times. The gene calls are TRBV6-1 and TRBJ2-1; 7 bases line up with TRBD2. The CDR3 loop spans 12 amino acids. The junction had 5 bases not matched to a gene; V was cut back by 8 bases and J by 7 bases. CDR1 and CDR2 (germline): MNHNS, SASEGT. CDR3 in amino acids: CASGRVLNEQFF. Written as DNA, the CDR3 is TGTGCCAGCGGGAGGGTCTTGAATGAGCAGTTCTTC.

This clone appeared a few times. This rearrangement joins TRBV6-2 or TRBV6-3 to TRBJ2-2, with 13 bases aligning to TRBD2. The CDR3 spans 18 residues. The V gene end was trimmed by 4 bases and the J gene end by 3 bases; junction bases not matched to a gene: 8. Germline V gene data show CDR1 as MNHEY and CDR2 as SVGEGT. CDR3: CASSSEALAGGYTGELFF. DNA of the CDR3: TGTGCCAGCAGTTCGGAGGCACTAGCGGGAGGGTACACCGGGGAGCTGTTTTTT.

The chain recombines TRBV11-2 with TRBJ2-1, with 9 positions matching TRBD2. Trimming took 5 bases from V and 3 from J; bases not matched to a gene: 8. This CDR3 comprises 16 residues. Per germline, CDR1 SGHAT and CDR2 FQNNGV. The CDR3 DNA reads TGTGCCAGCAGCCGAGTAGCGGGGGTCAACTACAATGAGCAGTTCTTC. It is translated as CASSRVAGVNYNEQFF.

The J gene is TRBJ2-7, the V gene TRBV30; the match to TRBD1 covers 9 bases. Germline trimming cut 2 bases from V and 3 bases from J; bases unmatched to any gene: 5. Looked up from germline, CDR1 is GTSNPN and CDR2 is SVGIG (reference sequence). This CDR3 is 14 amino acids long. The CDR3 here is CAWSRGQGVYEQYF. CDR3 nucleotide sequence: TGTGCCTGGAGTCGGGGACAGGGAGTCTACGAGCAGTACTTC. Full variable domain (remainder filled in from reference TRBV30 and TRBJ2-7): SQTIHQWPATLVQPVGSPLSLECTVEGTSNPNLYWYRQAAGRGLQLLFYSVGIGQISSEVPQNLSASRPQDRQFILSSKKLLLSDSGFYLCAWSRGQGVYEQYFGPGTRLTVT.

This CDR3 reads CASSWGIYGDAYEQYF. The CDR3 nucleotides read TGTGCCAGCAGCTGGGGGATCTACGGGGATGCCTACGAGCAGTACTTC. This chain links TRBV11-2 with TRBJ2-7; the D gene could be TRBD1 or TRBD2 (5 bases each). The CDR3 has 16 residues. Deletions cut 4 bases from V and 2 bases from J, with 18 bases between. Per germline, CDR1 SGHAT and CDR2 FQNNGV.

This clone was picked up a small number of times. The chain uses TRBV11-1 and TRBJ1-1; the match to TRBD1 covers 10 bases. V was pared by 5 bases and J by 10 bases, with 10 bases of the junction left unmatched. Looked up from germline, CDR1 is SGHAT and CDR2 is FQDESV (reference sequence). The CDR3 spans 14 residues. For the CDR3, the DNA is TGTGCCAGCAGCAGCGGGACAGGGGTTCGGGGAGCTTTCTTT. Its protein product is CASSSGTGVRGAFF.

This clone was recorded a few times. As the CDR3 is not closed by the conserved phenylalanine or tryptophan, this likely results from a read error. The chain combines TRBV28 with TRBJ1-2; 8 bases line up with TRBD1. The CDR3 loop spans 14 amino acids. J gave up 7 bases and V 5 bases, and 9 bases lay outside the gene matches. Germline CDR1 reads MDHEN; CDR2 reads SYDVKM. The CDR3 protein is CASSPDRGLGGYTL. CDR3 nucleotide sequence: TGTGCCAGCAGTCCCGACAGGGGTCTAGGTGGCTACACCCTC.

V gene TRBV7-8 combines with J gene TRBJ1-6, with D uncertain. This CDR3 has 16 residues. Between the trimmed V and J ends, which lost 1 base and 0 bases, there was a span of 7 bases. From germline, CDR1 is SGHVS and CDR2 FQNEAQ. In DNA, the CDR3 is TGTGCCAGCAGCTTAGGGACGAGCTCCTATAATTCACCCCTCCACTTT. Encoded protein: CASSLGTSSYNSPLHF.